This T cell receptor (beta chain) originates from a study of shared clonotypes between healthy human individuals. Study-level information: Donor composition was a couple of women and three men, aged 18 to 49. Whole-study findings and limits: Researchers found naive subsets generally carried larger estimated richness than memory subsets. Among donors, sharing of clonotypes was expected to be affected by sequencing depth.

Terminally differentiated effector memory CD45RA+ cells were excluded from the naive CD8 cells, which were CD45RO-negative and positively selected for CCR7. In the original analysis: Junction-only sequences produced by ImmunoSEQ had no quality scores, so filtering differed. Repertoires were generated with immunoSEQ multiplex PCR, while TCRdb's copy carries only in-frame clones and drops some. The DNA gave D and trimming, while V, J and clone size come from that table. The table shows millions of clones, with less than 95% occurring only once. Of note for this clone: Its antigen is unidentified.

The CDR3 totals 17 residues. Between the trimmed V and J ends, which lost 0 bases and 0 bases, there was a span of 15 bases. The germline V gene has CDR1 KGHSH and CDR2 LQKENI. The V call is TRBV18, the J call TRBJ2-7; D is uncertain. The source of this sequence is a man aged 18-30 years in good health. The sequenced sample was naive CD8+ T cells sorted from blood. Here the CDR3 reads CASSPPFGTESSYEQYF. CDR3 nucleotides: TGTGCCAGCTCACCACCGTTCGGTACGGAAAGCTCCTACGAGCAGTACTTC.